These T cell receptor beta chains were read from a single sample in a study of blood T cell repertoires in COVID-19. TCRdb keeps only in-frame clones here, not all; method: immunoSEQ multiplex PCR. This table holds under 200,000 clones, about 85% found once. Sample: peripheral blood. These receptor sequences come from a man aged 60 to 75 with active or convalescent COVID-19. Both conserved end residues are part of each CDR3. A D gene is named only where the DNA matches it firmly. A clone size is listed for some rows: how often the clone was seen (once, few, many), or a class if it is expanded.

j_gene	abundance	v_gene	d_gene	len	CDR3nt	CDR3aa
TRBJ2-5	-	TRBV20-1	-	14	TGCAGTGCTAGTTCGTGGGCTTTGCAAGAGACCCAGTACTTC	CSASSWALQETQYF
TRBJ1-3	-	TRBV7-9	TRBD1	14	TGTGCCAGCAGCCCAGGGACAGCTGCCAACACCATATATTTT	CASSPGTAANTIYF
TRBJ2-7	-	TRBV2	TRBD2	16	TGTGCCAGCAGGGCGACTAGCGGGGGCCGCTCCTACGAGCAGTACTTC	CASRATSGGRSYEQYF
TRBJ1-3	-	TRBV10-3	-	14	TGTGCCATCAGTGATTCGGGGGGCGGAAACACCATATATTTT	CAISDSGGGNTIYF
TRBJ1-2	-	TRBV7-9	-	13	TGTGCCAGCAGCTTACGGGGGGCGGAGGGCTACACCTTC	CASSLRGAEGYTF
TRBJ1-3	-	TRBV19	-	15	TGTGCCAGTAGTTTCAGACAGCACTCTGGAAACACCATATATTTT	CASSFRQHSGNTIYF
TRBJ2-1	-	TRBV6-5	TRBD2	13	TGTGCCAGCAGCCCCCTAGCGGTCAATGAGCAGTTCTTC	CASSPLAVNEQFF
TRBJ1-1	-	TRBV6-5	-	13	TGTGCCAGCAGTCCAGGGTATCGAAATGAAGCTTTCTTT	CASSPGYRNEAFF
TRBJ2-6	-	TRBV11-3	TRBD1	17	TGTGCCAGCAGCCCAGGACAGGGCGGCTCTGGGGCCAACGTCCTGACTTTC	CASSPGQGGSGANVLTF
TRBJ2-1	once	TRBV20-1	-	14	TGCAGTGCTAGTTCGCGGGGAGCCCGAAATGAGCAGTTCTTC	CSASSRGARNEQFF
TRBJ1-2	-	TRBV3-1/TRBV3-2	-	14	TGTGCCAGCAGCCAAGACACAGACAACTATGGCTACACCTTC	CASSQDTDNYGYTF
TRBJ2-3	-	TRBV7-8	TRBD1	14	TGTGCCAGCAGCCCAACAGGGGTCGGATATACGCAGTATTTT	CASSPTGVGYTQYF
TRBJ1-1	-	TRBV5-1	TRBD1	12	TGCGCCAGCAGCCCAGACAGGGTTGAAGCTTTCTTT	CASSPDRVEAFF
TRBJ2-3	-	TRBV10-3	-	14	TGTGCCATCAGTGATGTACAGAGCACAGATACGCAGTATTTT	CAISDVQSTDTQYF
TRBJ1-2	-	TRBV7-9	-	14	TGTGCCAGCAGCCCGAACGGGCAGGGGCTAGGCTACACCTTC	CASSPNGQGLGYTF
TRBJ1-2	-	TRBV15	TRBD1	14	TGTGCCACCAGCAGAAGCCAGGGGGCCTATGGCTACACCTTC	CATSRSQGAYGYTF
TRBJ2-1	-	TRBV24-1	TRBD1	16	TGTGCCACCAGTGATCCGACAGGGGCAACGGGCAATGAGCAGTTCTTC	CATSDPTGATGNEQFF
TRBJ2-5	once	TRBV1	-	12	TGCACCAGCAGCCGTGCAGGAGAGACCCAGTACTTC	CTSSRAGETQYF
TRBJ2-2	-	TRBV7-2	-	15	TGTGCCAGCAGCCCGATAGGGGGGAACACCGGGGAGCTGTTTTTT	CASSPIGGNTGELFF
TRBJ2-6	-	TRBV9	TRBD2	18	TGTGCCAGCAGCGCGCGGGGGTCAATGAGCTCTGGGGCCAACGTCCTGACTTTC	CASSARGSMSSGANVLTF
TRBJ1-5	once	TRBV3-1/TRBV3-2	-	14	TGTGCCAGCAGCCCCGGGTTGAACCGCCAGCCCCAGCATTTT	CASSPGLNRQPQHF
TRBJ2-3	-	TRBV7-9	-	17	TGTGCCAGCAGCCTCAGGGGTTCGGGAATTGGCACAGATACGCAGTATTTT	CASSLRGSGIGTDTQYF
TRBJ1-2	-	TRBV15	TRBD1	12	TGTGCCACTAGGGACAGGGCCTATGGCTACACCTTC	CATRDRAYGYTF
TRBJ2-3	-	TRBV30	-	12	TGTGCCTGGAGTCCAGGGTCAGATACGCAGTATTTT	CAWSPGSDTQYF
TRBJ2-5	few	TRBV30	-	12	TGTGCCTGGAGTTCGGTGCAAGAGACCCAGTACTTC	CAWSSVQETQYF
TRBJ1-1	-	TRBV29-1	-	12	TGCAGCGTTGGACATATGAACACTGAAGCTTTCTTT	CSVGHMNTEAFF
TRBJ2-7	-	TRBV2	TRBD2	15	TGTGCCAGCAGTGGGACTAGCGGGGTCTCCTACGAGCAGTACTTC	CASSGTSGVSYEQYF
TRBJ1-2	-	TRBV2	-	12	TGTGCCAGCAGTGAGGCTCTCTATGGCTACACCTTC	CASSEALYGYTF
TRBJ2-5	once	TRBV6-1	TRBD2	15	TGTGCCAGCAGTGAACCTAGCGGGGGGGAAGAGACCCAGTACTTC	CASSEPSGGEETQYF
TRBJ2-2	-	TRBV14	-	14	TGTGCCAGCAGCCAAGCCAGGGACACCGGGGAGCTGTTTTTT	CASSQARDTGELFF
TRBJ2-1	-	TRBV19	TRBD2	16	TGTGCCAGTAGGCCCACTAGCGGGGGGGCGCCGAATGAGCAGTTCTTC	CASRPTSGGAPNEQFF
TRBJ2-5	-	TRBV9	-	13	TGTGCCAGCAGCCCAAGACTCCAAGAGACCCAGTACTTC	CASSPRLQETQYF
TRBJ1-1	-	TRBV6-1	-	12	TGTGCCAGCAGTGATCCCCGTACTGAAGCTTTCTTT	CASSDPRTEAFF
TRBJ1-2	-	TRBV6-5	-	13	TGTGCCAGCAGCTCCCGGGATTTCTATGGCTACACCTTC	CASSSRDFYGYTF
TRBJ1-1	once	TRBV6-5	-	14	TGTGCCAGCAGCCACGGGGAAGGATACACTGAAGCTTTCTTT	CASSHGEGYTEAFF
TRBJ2-6	few	TRBV27	-	14	TGTGCCAGCAGTACCTACTCTGGGGCCAACGTCCTGACTTTC	CASSTYSGANVLTF
TRBJ1-1	-	TRBV11-2	-	12	TGTGCCAGCAGCGTCCGGGACACTGAAGCTTTCTTT	CASSVRDTEAFF
TRBJ2-7	once	TRBV3-1/TRBV3-2	TRBD2	15	TGTGCCAGCAGCCTGGGACTAGCGGGGGGGTACGAGCAGTACTTC	CASSLGLAGGYEQYF
TRBJ1-4	-	TRBV5-5	TRBD1	15	TGTGCCAGCAGCTATCAACAGGGGACTAATGAAAAACTGTTTTTT	CASSYQQGTNEKLFF
TRBJ2-5	-	TRBV7-9	-	12	TGTGCCAGCAGCCTAAGTGCGGAGACCCAGTACTTC	CASSLSAETQYF